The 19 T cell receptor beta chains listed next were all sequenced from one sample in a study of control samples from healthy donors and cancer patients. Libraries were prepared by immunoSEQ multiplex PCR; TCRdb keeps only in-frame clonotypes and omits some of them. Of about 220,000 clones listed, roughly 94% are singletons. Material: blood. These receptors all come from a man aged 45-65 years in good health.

This CDR3 reads CASSLGTVVGYGYTF. CDR3 sequence (DNA): TGTGCCAGCAGCTTGGGGACAGTCGTAGGGTATGGCTACACCTTC. The rearrangement links TRBV5-5 to TRBJ1-2, with D possibly being TRBD1 (6 bases). The germline V gene has CDR1 SGHKS and CDR2 YYEKEE (reference sequence). Trimming removed 0 bases at V and 5 bases at J, with 14 bases between. There are 15 residues in the CDR3.

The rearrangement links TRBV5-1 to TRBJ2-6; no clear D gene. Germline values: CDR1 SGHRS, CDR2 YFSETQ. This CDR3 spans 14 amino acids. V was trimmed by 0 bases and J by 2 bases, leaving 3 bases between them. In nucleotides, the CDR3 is TGCGCCAGCAGCTTGGAGACTGGGGCCAACGTCCTGACTTTC. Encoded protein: CASSLETGANVLTF.

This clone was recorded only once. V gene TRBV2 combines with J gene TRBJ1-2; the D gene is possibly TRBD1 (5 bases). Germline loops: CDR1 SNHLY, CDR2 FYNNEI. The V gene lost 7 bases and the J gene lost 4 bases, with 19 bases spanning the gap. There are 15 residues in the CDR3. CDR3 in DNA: TGTGCCAGCACCTATTATTTCCAGGGCGGCTATGGCTACACCTTC. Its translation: CASTYYFQGGYGYTF.

CDR3 region: CASTLSTGFGNTIYF. The CDR3 nucleotides read TGTGCCAGTACCCTATCCACAGGGTTTGGAAACACCATATATTTT. The chain recombines TRBV19 with TRBJ1-3, with a tentative D call TRBD1 (6 bases). With 7 bases removed from V and 3 bases from J, the gap between germline ends came to 16 bases. Per the germline V gene, CDR1 is LNHDA and CDR2 is SQIVND (reference sequence). The CDR3 runs 15 residues.

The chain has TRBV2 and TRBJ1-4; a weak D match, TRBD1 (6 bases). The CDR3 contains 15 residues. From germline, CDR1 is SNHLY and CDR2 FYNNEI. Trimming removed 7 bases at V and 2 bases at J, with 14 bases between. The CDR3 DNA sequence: TGTGCCAGCACGCCCTTGGGGGCTACTAATGAAAAACTGTTTTTT. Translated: CASTPLGATNEKLFF.

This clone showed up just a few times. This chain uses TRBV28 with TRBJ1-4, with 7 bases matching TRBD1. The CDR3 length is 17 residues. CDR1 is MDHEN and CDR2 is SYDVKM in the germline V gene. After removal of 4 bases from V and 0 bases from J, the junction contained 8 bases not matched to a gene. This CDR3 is CASSSRGQSTTNEKLFF. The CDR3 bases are TGTGCCAGCAGTTCACGGGGACAGAGCACAACTAATGAAAAACTGTTTTTT.

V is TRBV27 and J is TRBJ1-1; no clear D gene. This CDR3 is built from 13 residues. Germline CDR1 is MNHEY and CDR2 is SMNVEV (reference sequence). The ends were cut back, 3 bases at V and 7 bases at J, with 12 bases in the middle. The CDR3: CASSFWARREAFF. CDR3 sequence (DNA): TGTGCCAGCAGTTTTTGGGCTAGGCGTGAAGCTTTCTTT.

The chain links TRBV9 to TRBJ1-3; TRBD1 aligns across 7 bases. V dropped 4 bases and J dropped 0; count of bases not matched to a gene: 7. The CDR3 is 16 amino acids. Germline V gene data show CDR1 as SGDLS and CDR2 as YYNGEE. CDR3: CASSLGTAYSGNTIYF. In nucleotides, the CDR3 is TGTGCCAGCAGCTTAGGGACAGCCTACTCTGGAAACACCATATATTTT.

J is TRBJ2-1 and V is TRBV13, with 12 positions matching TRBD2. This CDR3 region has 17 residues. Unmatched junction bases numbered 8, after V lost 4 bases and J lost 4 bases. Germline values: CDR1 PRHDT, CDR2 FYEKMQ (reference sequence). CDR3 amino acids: CASSSGTSGFPYNEQFF. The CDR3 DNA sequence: TGTGCCAGCAGCTCTGGGACTAGCGGGTTTCCATACAATGAGCAGTTCTTC.

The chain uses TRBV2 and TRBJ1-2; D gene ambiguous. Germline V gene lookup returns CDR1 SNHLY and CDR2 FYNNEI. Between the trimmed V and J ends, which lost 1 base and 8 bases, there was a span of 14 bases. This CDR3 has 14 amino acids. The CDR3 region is CASSEDGPFGGYTF. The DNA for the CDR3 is TGTGCCAGCAGTGAAGACGGCCCCTTTGGGGGCTACACCTTC.

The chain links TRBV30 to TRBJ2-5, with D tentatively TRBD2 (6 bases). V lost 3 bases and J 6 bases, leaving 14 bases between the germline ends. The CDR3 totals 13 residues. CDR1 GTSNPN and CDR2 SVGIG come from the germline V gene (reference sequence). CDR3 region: CAWSGPGGKTQYF. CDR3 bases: TGTGCCTGGAGCGGCCCTGGGGGGAAGACCCAGTACTTC.

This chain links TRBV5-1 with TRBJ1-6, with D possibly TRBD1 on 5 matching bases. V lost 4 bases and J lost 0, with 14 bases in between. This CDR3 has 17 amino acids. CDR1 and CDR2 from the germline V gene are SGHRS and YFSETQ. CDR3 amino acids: CASSRDRLSSYNSPLHF. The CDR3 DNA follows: TGCGCCAGCAGCCGAGACAGACTAAGCTCCTATAATTCACCCCTCCACTTT.

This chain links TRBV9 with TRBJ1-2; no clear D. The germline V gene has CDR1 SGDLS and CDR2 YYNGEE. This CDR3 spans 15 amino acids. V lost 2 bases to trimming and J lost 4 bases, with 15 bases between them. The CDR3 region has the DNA TGTGCCAGCAGCGTGGGGTTTGGTCCAGGCTATGGCTACACCTTC. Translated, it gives CASSVGFGPGYGYTF.

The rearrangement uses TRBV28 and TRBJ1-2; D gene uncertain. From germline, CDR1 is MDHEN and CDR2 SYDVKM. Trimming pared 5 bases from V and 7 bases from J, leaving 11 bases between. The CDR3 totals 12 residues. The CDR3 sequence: CASSLRAGGYTF. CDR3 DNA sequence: TGTGCCAGCAGTCTCCGTGCCGGTGGCTACACCTTC.

DNA of the CDR3: TGCGCCAGCAGTCTGGGACAGCCAAGCCCCAACTATGGCTACACCTTC. As protein: CASSLGQPSPNYGYTF. The chain recombines TRBV5-1 with TRBJ1-2; TRBD1 agrees at 7 bases. V was clipped by 5 bases and J by 2 bases; unmatched bases: 12. Germline CDR1 reads SGHRS; CDR2 reads YFSETQ. The CDR3 has 16 residues.

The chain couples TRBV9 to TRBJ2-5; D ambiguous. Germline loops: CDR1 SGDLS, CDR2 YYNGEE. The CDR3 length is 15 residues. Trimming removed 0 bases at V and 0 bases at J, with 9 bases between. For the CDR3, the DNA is TGTGCCAGCAGCGTAGGATTGTTGAACCAAGAGACCCAGTACTTC. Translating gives CASSVGLLNQETQYF.

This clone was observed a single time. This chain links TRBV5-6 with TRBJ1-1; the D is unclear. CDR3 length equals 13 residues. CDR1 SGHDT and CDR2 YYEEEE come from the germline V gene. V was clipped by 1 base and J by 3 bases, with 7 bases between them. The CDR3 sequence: CASSLSFDTEAFF. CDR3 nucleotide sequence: TGTGCCAGCAGCTTGAGTTTCGACACTGAAGCTTTCTTT.

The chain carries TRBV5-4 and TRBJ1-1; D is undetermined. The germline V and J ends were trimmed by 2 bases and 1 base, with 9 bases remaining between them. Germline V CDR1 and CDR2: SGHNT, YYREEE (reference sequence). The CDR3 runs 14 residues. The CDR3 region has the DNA TGTGCCAGCAGCTTAGACTTCGGGAACACTGAAGCTTTCTTT. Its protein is CASSLDFGNTEAFF.

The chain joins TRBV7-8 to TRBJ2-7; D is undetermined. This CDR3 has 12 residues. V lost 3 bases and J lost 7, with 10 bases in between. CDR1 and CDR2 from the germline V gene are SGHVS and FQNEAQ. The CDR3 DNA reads TGTGCCAGCAGCTTGTCAAGAAGGGAGCAGTACTTC. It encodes CASSLSRREQYF.